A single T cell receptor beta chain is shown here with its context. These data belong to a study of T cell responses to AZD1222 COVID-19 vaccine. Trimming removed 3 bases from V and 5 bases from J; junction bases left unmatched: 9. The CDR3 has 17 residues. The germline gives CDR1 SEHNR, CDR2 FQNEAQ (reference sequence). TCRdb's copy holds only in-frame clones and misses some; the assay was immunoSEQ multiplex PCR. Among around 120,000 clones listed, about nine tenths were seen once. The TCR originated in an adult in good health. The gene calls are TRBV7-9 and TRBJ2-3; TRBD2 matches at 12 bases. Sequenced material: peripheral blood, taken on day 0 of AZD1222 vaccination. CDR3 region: CASSFSPSGGAKDTQYF. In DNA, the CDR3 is TGTGCCAGCAGCTTCTCCCCTAGCGGGGGGGCCAAAGATACGCAGTATTTT.